What follows is one T cell receptor (beta chain) and its context. Its antigen is unknown. No much larger clone exists at a distance of one base, and base qualities are not known. This specimen belongs to a study of CD8 T cells in Susac syndrome (dated by TCRdb to about 2019). In the study overall: Repertoire sequencing was used to test whether CD8+ T cell activation and differentiation in Susac syndrome was antigen driven.

Summary of the overall study and its limitations: The number of individuals in the TCR sequencing and HLA analysis was recognized as being relatively small.

RNA was extracted with the RNeasy kit and roughly 0.5 to 1 ug was reverse transcribed using random hexamers. The immunoSEQ multiplex PCR assay, which covers 54 Vbeta and 13 Jbeta segments, was used to amplify TCR beta CDR3 regions. PCR amplification bias was corrected using a synthetic template baseline for primer optimization and computational correction. For the original study's pipeline: Only productive sequences were kept, with reads annotated to V, D and J genes according to IMGT and analyzed in immunoSEQ Analyzer. To calculate clonality, Shannon entropy was normalized by log2 of the number of productive unique sequences and then subtracted from one. For each patient and control, public and private clones were evaluated among the 100 most prevalent clones. Clones were defined as Susac-specific when absent from the healthy and MS cohorts, from 1,000 to 1,100 published viral clones and from other ImmuneACCESS disease sequences. The public sequencing data were trimmed at Q25 with fastp and processed into clonotypes with MiXCR by TCRdb, which kept only in-frame beta chains. Rows with one shared CDR3 protein collapse into an entry with the most common genes and DNA. TCRdb assigned the V and J calls; the authors' analysis was not used. A total of about 200,000 distinct CDR3 sequences appear in this sample, 93% of them only once. Of the sample, around 0.1% falls within the top ten clones.

High-throughput TCR beta sequencing profiled peripheral blood CD8+ and CD4+ T cells from healthy donors, Susac syndrome patients and multiple sclerosis patients. Healthy donors were included as age- and sex-matched controls. Bulk CD8+ and CD4+ T cells were purified magnetically by negative isolation, whereas CD8+ TEMRA cells were enriched by FACS. Blood was collected in EDTA tubes and processed within 24 hours, with PBMCs isolated through density gradient centrifugation. PBMCs intended for TCR sequencing were frozen in liquid nitrogen and were later thawed in a 37 degrees C water bath. A purity of at least 90% was achieved for sorted or isolated CD4+, CD8+ and CD8+ TEMRA cells. There are 15 amino acids in the CDR3, from cysteine to phenylalanine inclusive. The retained sequence is limited to the CDR3, 45 bases, with the frame set at the first base. Via the germline V gene, CDR1 is SGHAT and CDR2 FQNNGV. Cut back by 4 bases and 7 bases, the V and J ends lie 16 bases apart.

Specimen: CD4+ T cells from PBMCs. The TCR comes from a human donor in good health. The sequence is built from TRBV11-2 and TRBJ2-2; a tentative D match to TRBD1 spans 5 bases. The CDR3 reads CASSSGGRALGELFF. The DNA reads as follows: TGTGCCAGCAGCTCGGGTGGCAGGGCGCTCGGGGAGCTGTTTTTT. The full variable domain, with segments outside the CDR3 supplied by the reference TRBV11-2 and TRBJ2-2 proteins, appears as EAGVAQSPRYKIIEKRQSVAFWCNPISGHATLYWYQQILGQGPKLLIQFQNNGVVDDSQLPKDRFSAERLKGVDSTLKIQPAKLEDSAVYLCASSSGGRALGELFFGEGSRLTVL.